Following are 30 T cell receptor beta chains from one sample sequenced in a study of early T cells in non-severe SARS-CoV-2 infection. TCRdb reprocessed the 5' RACE reads via MiXCR and lists one record per CDR3 protein. The sample includes more than 20,000 distinct CDR3 sequences, around 3.9% of them seen just once. Sequenced: whole blood. Receptors were obtained from an adult who was a healthcare worker with PCR-confirmed SARS-CoV-2 infection or an uninfected control (not recorded which).

By share of the sample, this clonotype is medium-sized. The rearrangement uses TRBV29-1 and TRBJ2-1, with D perhaps matching TRBD2 (5 bases). CDR3 length: 15 amino acids. The germline V gene has CDR1 SQVTM and CDR2 ANQGSEA. Trimming took 3 bases from V and 2 from J, leaving 14 bases between them. The CDR3 DNA reads as TGCAGCGTTGACGAAGGAGGTGGGCCCTACAATGAGCAGTTCTTC. Its translation: CSVDEGGGPYNEQFF.

This clonotype was observed at least ten times. This chain connects TRBV7-2 to TRBJ2-3; a weak D match, TRBD2 (5 bases). The V and J ends lost 2 bases and 0 bases respectively, with 12 bases between them. The germline V gene has CDR1 SGHTA and CDR2 FQGNSA. The CDR3 has 16 amino acids. The CDR3 nucleotides read TGTGCCAGCAGCTTATTCGCGGGCCCTAGCACAGATACGCAGTATTTT. It is translated as CASSLFAGPSTDTQYF.

This clonotype was detected many times. This chain links TRBV10-2 with TRBJ2-1; D assignment may be TRBD1 or TRBD2 (5 bases each). CDR3 length equals 14 residues. The V end was cut by 0 bases, the J end by 12 bases, with 15 bases between. Per germline, CDR1 WSHSY and CDR2 SAAADI. CDR3 residues: CASSESLPRDGQFF. CDR3 nucleotides: TGCGCCAGCAGTGAGTCCCTCCCCCGGGACGGGCAGTTCTTC.

This clonotype was found many times. The J gene is TRBJ2-1, the V gene TRBV28; the D gene could be TRBD1 or TRBD2 (5 bases each). This CDR3 region has 17 residues. In germline, CDR1 is MDHEN, CDR2 SYDVKM. V was pared by 5 bases and J by 2 bases, with 19 bases between. CDR3 amino acids: CASSADSSRGPYNEQFF. The DNA for the CDR3 is TGTGCCAGCAGTGCTGACAGCTCCCGGGGTCCCTACAATGAGCAGTTCTTC.

This clonotype was seen many times. This chain connects TRBV10-2 to TRBJ2-3; 8 bases agree with TRBD1. Germline V CDR1 and CDR2: WSHSY, SAAADI. Trimming at V came to 4 bases and at J to 2 bases, leaving 5 bases not matched to a gene. The CDR3 consists of 15 residues. CDR3 DNA: TGCGCCAGCAGTGTCCGGGACAGGTCCACAGATACGCAGTATTTT. Residues: CASSVRDRSTDTQYF.

This clonotype has more than one count but fewer than ten. J is TRBJ1-4 and V is TRBV2; TRBD1 agrees at 11 bases. V lost 6 bases to trimming and J lost 8 bases; unmatched junction nucleotides: 5. There are 14 residues in the CDR3. Germline-derived CDR1 and CDR2 are SNHLY and FYNNEI. CDR3 nucleotide sequence: TGTGCCAGCAGGGCCGGGACAGGGGGGGAAAAACTGTTTTTT. Translation: CASRAGTGGEKLFF.

Ten or more counts support this clonotype. The chain combines TRBV2 with TRBJ2-1; 8 positions match TRBD1. This CDR3 comprises 13 residues. CDR1 and CDR2 from the germline V gene are SNHLY and FYNNEI. Trimming removed 6 bases from V and 7 bases from J; junction bases left unmatched: 5. The CDR3 here is CASRQGARNEQFF. The CDR3 bases are TGTGCCAGCAGGCAGGGGGCAAGGAATGAGCAGTTCTTC.

This clonotype was recorded many times. The rearrangement links TRBV20-1 to TRBJ2-3; 8 bases align to TRBD2. Germline V gives CDR1 DFQATT, CDR2 SNEGSKA (reference sequence). The junction had 16 bases not matched to a gene; V was cut back by 6 bases and J by 2 bases. This CDR3 has 17 amino acids. The DNA of the CDR3 is TGCAGTGCGAGCCCAATCCTAGCGGGCGTTTCCACAGATACGCAGTATTTT. Its protein product is CSASPILAGVSTDTQYF.

This clonotype came up a few times. The chain employs TRBV27 and TRBJ2-7, with D possibly TRBD2 on 6 matching bases. With 0 bases removed from V and 9 bases from J, the gap between germline ends came to 12 bases. This CDR3 has 13 amino acids. Germline CDR1 and CDR2: MNHEY and SMNVEV (reference sequence). CDR3 sequence (DNA): TGTGCCAGCAGTTTATCGGAGGGAATTCGGCAGTACTTC. Its translation is CASSLSEGIRQYF.

This clonotype was counted many times. The rearrangement uses TRBV6-2 or TRBV6-3 and TRBJ1-1; no clear D. Trimming pared 2 bases from V and 12 bases from J, leaving 4 bases between. The CDR3 is 9 amino acids. Germline-derived CDR1 and CDR2 are MNHEY and SVGEGT. The CDR3 region is CASSYPTFF. CDR3 bases: TGTGCCAGCAGTTACCCCACTTTCTTT.

The table lists this clonotype with many counts. The chain uses TRBV5-6 and TRBJ1-5; D is undetermined. The germline V and J ends were trimmed by 5 bases and 9 bases, with 9 bases remaining between them. This CDR3 spans 11 amino acids. CDR1 and CDR2 from the germline V gene are SGHDT and YYEEEE. The chain's CDR3 is CASRIEPPQHF. DNA of the CDR3: TGTGCCAGCAGAATCGAGCCGCCCCAGCATTTT.

In this sample, this clonotype turned up many times. V usage is TRBV20-1 and J usage is TRBJ2-3; 8 nucleotides line up with TRBD2. The CDR3 totals 16 residues. Trimming took 2 bases from V and 0 from J; bases not matched to a gene: 7. Germline V gene sequence: CDR1 DFQATT, CDR2 SNEGSKA (reference sequence). The CDR3 sequence is CSARTASGPSTDTQYF. In DNA, the CDR3 is TGCAGTGCTAGAACCGCTAGCGGGCCTAGCACAGATACGCAGTATTTT.

The sample holds many counts of this clonotype. J is TRBJ2-7 and V is TRBV4-1, with D tentatively TRBD1 (6 bases). CDR1 is MGHRA, CDR2 YSYEKL, per germline. The CDR3 covers 16 residues. The V gene lost 0 bases and the J gene lost 10 bases, with 22 bases spanning the gap. CDR3 sequence reads: CASSQDSHRDIYFQYF. Here the CDR3 DNA reads TGCGCCAGCAGCCAAGATTCGCACCGGGACATTTACTTTCAGTACTTC.

This clonotype was seen many times. This chain uses TRBV28 with TRBJ1-1, with 7 bases matching TRBD1. The V gene's germline CDR1 is MDHEN and CDR2 SYDVKM. The CDR3 extends over 17 amino acids. Trimming took 3 bases from V and 1 from J; bases not matched to a gene: 11. The CDR3 DNA reads as TGTGCCAGCAGTTTCGGGCAGACAGGGAGGACGAACACTGAAGCTTTCTTT. Its protein is CASSFGQTGRTNTEAFF.

This CDR3 reads CASSLKGWNQPQHF. Written as DNA, the CDR3 is TGTGCCAGCAGTTTAAAGGGGTGGAATCAGCCCCAGCATTTT. V and J are TRBV12-3 or TRBV12-4 and TRBJ1-5, with a weak D call TRBD1 (5 bases). The CDR3 is 14 residues long. V lost 2 bases and J lost 4, with 9 bases in between.

This clonotype was picked up many times. This CDR3 reads CASRWTATSSKADTQYF. In DNA form, the CDR3 reads TGTGCCAGTAGGTGGACCGCGACCAGTTCTAAGGCAGATACGCAGTATTTT. The chain links TRBV19 to TRBJ2-3; D gene unclear. V was trimmed by 6 bases and J by 4 bases, leaving 23 bases between them. The CDR3 has 17 residues. Germline values: CDR1 LNHDA, CDR2 SQIVND (reference sequence).

In this sample, this clonotype turned up many times. V and J are TRBV7-2 and TRBJ1-2, with TRBD1 matching 9 bases. V was clipped by 4 bases and J by 7 bases; unmatched bases: 7. The CDR3 contains 14 residues. Germline loops: CDR1 SGHTA, CDR2 FQGNSA. CDR3 region: CASSSRTGARGYTF. Written as DNA, the CDR3 is TGTGCCAGCAGCTCACGGACAGGGGCTCGTGGCTACACCTTC.

The chain has TRBV2 and TRBJ1-4, with D unresolved. CDR1 is SNHLY and CDR2 is FYNNEI in the germline V gene. The CDR3 runs to 14 residues. V gave up 8 bases and J gave up 3 bases, with 13 bases separating them. Here the CDR3 DNA reads TGTGCCAGCCGCCGGTCCGCAGCTAATGAAAAACTGTTTTTT. Its translation: CASRRSAANEKLFF.

This clonotype was found many times. This chain uses TRBV9 with TRBJ2-2, with a tentative D call TRBD2 (5 bases). V lost 0 bases to trimming and J lost 5 bases, with 26 bases between them. Looked up from germline, CDR1 is SGDLS and CDR2 is YYNGEE. The length of the CDR3 is 20 residues. For the CDR3, the DNA is TGTGCCAGCAGCGTAGTGCCGGATCTAGCTATCCACCGAGGGACCGGGGAGCTGTTTTTT. Its protein product is CASSVVPDLAIHRGTGELFF.

The table lists this clonotype with many counts. The V and J genes are TRBV19 and TRBJ2-6; possible D gene TRBD2, 5 bases. V gave up 5 bases and J gave up 0 bases, with 11 bases separating them. The germline gives CDR1 LNHDA, CDR2 SQIVND (reference sequence). The length of the CDR3 is 16 residues. The CDR3 DNA follows: TGTGCCAGTAGTCCCATGAGGGTCTCTGGGGCCAACGTCCTGACTTTC. This sequence encodes CASSPMRVSGANVLTF.

This clonotype was seen repeatedly, ten times or more. This sequence joins TRBV5-1 and TRBJ1-1, with a tentative D call TRBD1 (6 bases). Looked up from germline, CDR1 is SGHRS and CDR2 is YFSETQ. This CDR3 is built from 16 residues. The germline V and J ends were trimmed by 2 bases and 4 bases, with 18 bases remaining between them. The DNA of the CDR3 is TGCGCCAGCAGCTTAACATCAGGGGAGGGTATCACTGAAGCTTTCTTT. It yields the protein CASSLTSGEGITEAFF.

The sample holds many counts of this clonotype. V and J are TRBV7-6 and TRBJ2-7; D ambiguous. The CDR3 is made up of 13 amino acids. The V gene lost 5 bases and the J gene lost 0 bases, with 8 bases spanning the gap. The germline V gene has CDR1 SGHVS and CDR2 FNYEAQ. Here the CDR3 reads CASSPPFSYEQYF. CDR3 bases: TGTGCCAGCAGCCCCCCATTCTCCTACGAGCAGTACTTC.

This clonotype was found a few times. The rearrangement uses TRBV5-6 and TRBJ2-2; D tentatively reads TRBD1 or TRBD2 (5 bases each). This CDR3 spans 14 amino acids. V gave up 0 bases and J gave up 5 bases, with 8 bases separating them. The germline CDR1 and CDR2 sequences are SGHDT and YYEEEE. Here the CDR3 reads CASSLGGVTGELFF. In DNA, the CDR3 is TGTGCCAGCAGCTTGGGAGGGGTAACCGGGGAGCTGTTTTTT.

CDR3 region: CASSLGPGQGNVAGELFF. CDR3 sequence (DNA): TGCGCCAGCAGCTTGGGACCGGGACAGGGGAACGTCGCCGGGGAGCTGTTTTTT. The rearrangement joins TRBV5-1 to TRBJ2-2; 10 nucleotides match TRBD1. CDR1 and CDR2 from the germline V gene are SGHRS and YFSETQ. This CDR3 contains 18 residues. J lost 6 bases, V lost 0 bases, and 11 bases had no gene match.

This clonotype was counted at least ten times. Here the CDR3 reads CASSQARSSSYEQYF. Written as DNA, the CDR3 is TGTGCCAGCAGCCAAGCACGGAGTAGCTCCTACGAGCAGTACTTC. The rearrangement joins TRBV4-2 to TRBJ2-7, with D unclear. There are 15 residues in the CDR3. Germline CDR1 and CDR2: LGHNA and YNFKEQ. V shed 1 base and J shed 0 bases, with 10 bases lying between them.

This clonotype was picked up many times. The chain couples TRBV6-4 to TRBJ2-3, with a weak D call TRBD2 (5 bases). The V and J ends lost 2 bases and 1 base respectively, with 13 bases between them. There are 16 residues in the CDR3. Germline CDR1 MRHNA, CDR2 SNTAGT. As DNA, the CDR3 is TGTGCCAGCAGTGACGCCGGTGGGAGCGGCACAGATACGCAGTATTTT. It specifies CASSDAGGSGTDTQYF.

This clonotype appeared a few times. The CDR3 DNA reads TGTGCCAGCTCACGGGGAGAGACCCAGTACTTC. It is translated as CASSRGETQYF. The rearrangement joins TRBV18 to TRBJ2-5; D call uncertain. With 4 bases removed from V and 4 bases from J, the gap between germline ends came to 4 bases. Germline CDR1 KGHSH, CDR2 LQKENI. The CDR3 extends over 11 amino acids.

This clonotype came up many times. The V and J genes are TRBV3-1 and TRBJ2-7, with 11 nucleotides matching TRBD2. V shed 4 bases and J 6 bases; nucleotides not matched to a gene: 8. This CDR3 contains 15 residues. Germline CDR1 and CDR2: LGHDT and YNNKEL (reference sequence). The DNA for the CDR3 is TGTGCCAGCAGCCGCGTCACTAGCGGGAGTAGCGAGCAGTACTTC. Translation gives CASSRVTSGSSEQYF.

This clonotype was detected many times. The chain combines TRBV18 with TRBJ1-2; 8 bases line up with TRBD1. The junction had 5 bases not matched to a gene; V was cut back by 4 bases and J by 1 base. The CDR3 totals 15 residues. Germline V gene sequence: CDR1 KGHSH, CDR2 LQKENI. The CDR3 nucleotides read TGTGCCAGCTCACTTCCGGACAGGGATAACTATGGCTACACCTTC. Its translation: CASSLPDRDNYGYTF.

This clonotype came up many times. The chain joins TRBV28 to TRBJ2-3, with TRBD2 as a possible D gene (6 bases). The V gene lost 4 bases and the J gene lost 6 bases, with 14 bases spanning the gap. CDR3 size: 14 residues. Germline V gives CDR1 MDHEN, CDR2 SYDVKM. CDR3 sequence: CASSYRGLFDTQYF. As DNA, the CDR3 is TGTGCCAGCAGTTACCGGGGACTTTTCGATACGCAGTATTTT.